A selection of T cell receptor beta chains follows, all from one sample in a study of T cell changes during pregnancy in multiple sclerosis. The repertoire was sequenced with immunoSEQ multiplex PCR; TCRdb's copy has only in-frame clones and lacks some. The sample consists of 35,000 to 45,000 clones, roughly 91% of them appearing once. Sequenced material: CD4+ T cells from peripheral blood mononuclear cells, taken in the second trimester of pregnancy. The origin of the receptors is a female donor in good health, enrolled as a control in a pregnancy study. Both conserved end residues are part of each CDR3. The D gene is left open where the match is weak. Some rows mark clone size as missing; the rest say once, few, many or name a class of expanded clone.

.,TRBD1,TRBV7-9,TRBJ2-1,TGTGCCAGCGGACAGGGGGTTCTTTGGTTCTTC,CASGQGVLWFF
.,TRBD1,TRBV29-1,TRBJ2-2,TGCAGCGCGTTGTGGACAGGTGCGAACACCGGGGAGCTGTTTTTT,CSALWTGANTGELFF
.,.,TRBV9,TRBJ1-4,TGTGCCAGCAGCGTAGCCGTGGGCTCTAATGAAAAACTGTTTTTT,CASSVAVGSNEKLFF
.,TRBD2,TRBV5-4,TRBJ2-1,TGTGCCAGCAGCCCCCCAGGACTAGCGTACAATGAGCAGTTCTTC,CASSPPGLAYNEQFF
.,TRBD2,TRBV5-1,TRBJ2-2,TGCGCCAGCAGCTTGGAGGGACTACCTAACACCGGGGAGCTGTTTTTT,CASSLEGLPNTGELFF
.,TRBD2,TRBV11-1,TRBJ2-1,TGTGCCAGCAGCTCTTATAGCGGGGGGACCCACAATGAGCAGTTCTTC,CASSSYSGGTHNEQFF
.,.,TRBV4-1,TRBJ2-3,TGCGCCAGCAGCCTTGGGGGGAGCACAGATACGCAGTATTTT,CASSLGGSTDTQYF
.,TRBD2,TRBV19,TRBJ2-1,TGTGCCAGTAGTCGGCCGGGAGGTGTGGGTGAGCAGTTCTTC,CASSRPGGVGEQFF
.,.,TRBV2,TRBJ2-7,TGTGCCAGCAGTGTAGAAAAATCCTACGAGCAGTACTTC,CASSVEKSYEQYF
.,.,TRBV5-6,TRBJ2-1,TGTGCCAGCAGCCACGCGAGCTACTACAATGAGCAGTTCTTC,CASSHASYYNEQFF
once,.,TRBV7-2,TRBJ2-3,TGTGCCAGCAGCTCACAGGGATTAGGGATGACAGATACGCAGTATTTT,CASSSQGLGMTDTQYF
.,TRBD1,TRBV19,TRBJ1-1,TGTGCCAGTAATCCTAGGGGGGGACAGGGGGTCGAAGCTTTCTTT,CASNPRGGQGVEAFF
.,.,TRBV28,TRBJ1-3,TGTGCCAGCAGTCCCACTCGGGGTACGGGAAACACCATATATTTT,CASSPTRGTGNTIYF
.,.,TRBV30,TRBJ1-2,TGTGCCTGGGCAACAGGAGCTGGGGACTACACCTTC,CAWATGAGDYTF
.,TRBD2,TRBV11-3,TRBJ2-2,TGTGCCAGCAGCTCCCCCTCGGGCGGGAGTATCACCGGGGAGCTGTTTTTT,CASSSPSGGSITGELFF
.,.,TRBV5-6,TRBJ1-2,TGTGCCAGCAGTTGGGGTGTTTCAGGGCAGTCAGGCTACACCTTC,CASSWGVSGQSGYTF
.,TRBD2,TRBV5-6,TRBJ2-3,TGTGCCAGCAGCTGGGGGTTACGCGGGAGCGAGGATACGCAGTATTTT,CASSWGLRGSEDTQYF
.,TRBD2,TRBV19,TRBJ2-1,TGTGCCAGTAGTATAGGCGTAGCGGGTGGCCGGGGGCAGTTCTTC,CASSIGVAGGRGQFF
.,.,TRBV7-8,TRBJ2-1,TGTGCCAGCAGCCCCCGCAATGAGCAGTTCTTC,CASSPRNEQFF
.,.,TRBV5-8,TRBJ1-6,TGTGCCAGCAGCTTCCCGGGTTCACCCCTCCACTTT,CASSFPGSPLHF
.,TRBD2,TRBV5-1,TRBJ2-7,TGCGCCAGCAGCCCCTCTGGCGGGAGGGGATACGAGCAGTACTTC,CASSPSGGRGYEQYF
.,TRBD2,TRBV9,TRBJ2-2,TGTGCCAGCAGCGTAGGACTAGCGGGGGGCCTACGTGGCGGGGAGCTGTTTTTT,CASSVGLAGGLRGGELFF
.,TRBD2,TRBV18,TRBJ2-3,TGTGCCAGCTCACCGAAACTAGACGGGACTAGCGGGGGGGGCAGCACAGATACGCAGTATTTT,CASSPKLDGTSGGGSTDTQYF